What follows is one T cell receptor beta chain and its context. This entry is derived from a study of T-cell reconstitution after alpha-beta-depleted transplantation in children. After removal of 4 bases from V and 4 bases from J, the junction contained 11 bases not matched to a gene. From germline, CDR1 is SGHRS and CDR2 YFSETQ. The CDR3 sequence is 15 residues long. A library of TCRbeta sequences, prepared with unique molecular identifiers, was generated. TCRdb independently ran MiXCR on the PCR reads; one entry per CDR3 protein. The profile covers hundreds of thousands of distinct CDR3 sequences, with around a sixth appearing a single time and approximately 1% taken by the ten largest.

This receptor was obtained from a human donor who donated a stem cell graft to a child with acute myeloid leukemia. The sequences come from PBMCs from the stem cell graft donor, collected from the stem cell graft. The chain recombines TRBV5-1 with TRBJ2-7; 7 positions agree with TRBD2. This CDR3 reads CASSPSGRDPYEQYF. The CDR3 coding sequence is TGCGCCAGCAGCCCCTCAGGGAGGGACCCGTACGAGCAGTACTTC. Combining the CDR3 with reference TRBV5-1 and TRBJ2-7 gives the whole variable domain KAGVTQTPRYLIKTRGQQVTLSCSPISGHRSVSWYQQTPGQGLQFLFEYFSETQRNKGNFPGRFSGRQFSNSRSEMNVSTLELGDSALYLCASSPSGRDPYEQYFGPGTRLTVT.